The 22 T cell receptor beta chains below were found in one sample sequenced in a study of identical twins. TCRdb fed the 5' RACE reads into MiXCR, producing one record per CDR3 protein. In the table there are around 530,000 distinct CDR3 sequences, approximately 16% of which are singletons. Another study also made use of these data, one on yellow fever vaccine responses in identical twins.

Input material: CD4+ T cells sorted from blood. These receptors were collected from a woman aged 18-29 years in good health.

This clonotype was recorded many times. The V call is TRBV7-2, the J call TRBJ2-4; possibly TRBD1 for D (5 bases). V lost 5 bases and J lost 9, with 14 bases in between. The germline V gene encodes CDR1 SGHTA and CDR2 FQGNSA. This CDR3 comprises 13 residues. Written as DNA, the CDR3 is TGTGCCAGCAGCGAGGACATCCAAGGCATTCAGTACTTC. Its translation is CASSEDIQGIQYF.

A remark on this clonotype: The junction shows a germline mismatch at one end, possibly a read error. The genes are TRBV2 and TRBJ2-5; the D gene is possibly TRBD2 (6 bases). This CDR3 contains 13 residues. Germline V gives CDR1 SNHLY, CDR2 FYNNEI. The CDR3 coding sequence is TGTGCCTGCAGAGAGACTAGGGAAGAGACCCAGTACTTC. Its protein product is CACRETREETQYF.

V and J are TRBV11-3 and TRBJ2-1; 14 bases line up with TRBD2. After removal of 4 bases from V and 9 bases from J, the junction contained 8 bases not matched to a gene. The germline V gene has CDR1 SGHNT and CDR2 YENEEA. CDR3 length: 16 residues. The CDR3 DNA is TGTGCCAGCAGCTCGGGACTAGCGGGAGTTCCTGGTGAGCAGTTCTTC. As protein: CASSSGLAGVPGEQFF.

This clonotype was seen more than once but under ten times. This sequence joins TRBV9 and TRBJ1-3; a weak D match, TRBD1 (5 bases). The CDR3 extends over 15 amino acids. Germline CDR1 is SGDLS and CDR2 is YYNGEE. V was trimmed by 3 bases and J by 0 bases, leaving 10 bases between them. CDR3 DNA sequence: TGTGCCAGCAGCGCATTGGGGGTCTCTGGAAACACCATATATTTT. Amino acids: CASSALGVSGNTIYF.

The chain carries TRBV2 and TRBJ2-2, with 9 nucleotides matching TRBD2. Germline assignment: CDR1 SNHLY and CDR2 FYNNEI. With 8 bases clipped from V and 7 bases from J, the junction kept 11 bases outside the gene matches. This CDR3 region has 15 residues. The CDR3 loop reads CASGLAGGPDGELFF. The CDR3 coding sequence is TGTGCCAGCGGCTTGGCGGGAGGGCCCGACGGGGAGCTGTTTTTT.

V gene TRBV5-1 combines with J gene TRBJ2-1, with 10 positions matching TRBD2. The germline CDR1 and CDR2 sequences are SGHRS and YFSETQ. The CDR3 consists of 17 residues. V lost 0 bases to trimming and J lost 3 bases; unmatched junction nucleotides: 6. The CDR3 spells CASSLGPGLANYNEQFF. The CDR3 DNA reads TGCGCCAGCAGCTTGGGGCCGGGACTAGCGAACTACAATGAGCAGTTCTTC.

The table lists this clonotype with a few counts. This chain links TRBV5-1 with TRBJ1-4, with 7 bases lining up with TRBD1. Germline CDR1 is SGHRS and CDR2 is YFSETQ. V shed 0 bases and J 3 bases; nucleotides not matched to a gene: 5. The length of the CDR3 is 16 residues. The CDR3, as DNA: TGCGCCAGCAGCTTGGGGGGGACAGACTCTAATGAAAAACTGTTTTTT. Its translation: CASSLGGTDSNEKLFF.

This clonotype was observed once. The CDR3 nucleotides are TGTGCCAGCAGCCCACCGGGTCAAGGTTTCGGGGAGCTGTTTTTT. Amino acids: CASSPPGQGFGELFF. The V gene is TRBV7-6, the J gene TRBJ2-2; unclear D gene. With 5 bases removed from V and 7 bases from J, the gap between germline ends came to 17 bases. The CDR3 sequence is 15 residues long. Looked up from germline, CDR1 is SGHVS and CDR2 is FNYEAQ.

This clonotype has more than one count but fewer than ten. The CDR3 DNA reads TGTGCCAGCAGTTTAAACGGCGGGAGTAGATACGAGCAGTACTTC. Its protein is CASSLNGGSRYEQYF. The chain carries TRBV12-3 or TRBV12-4 and TRBJ2-7, with 7 bases matching TRBD2. The CDR3 runs to 15 residues. The V gene end was trimmed by 2 bases and the J gene end by 4 bases; junction bases not matched to a gene: 8.

This chain's CDR3 is CSASGPGLNTEAFF. CDR3 coding DNA: TGCAGTGCTAGTGGTCCAGGACTAAACACTGAAGCTTTCTTT. The J gene is TRBJ1-1, the V gene TRBV20-1, with D uncertain. Germline V gives CDR1 DFQATT, CDR2 SNEGSKA (reference sequence). There are 14 residues in the CDR3. V dropped 3 bases and J dropped 2 bases, with 13 bases sitting between them.

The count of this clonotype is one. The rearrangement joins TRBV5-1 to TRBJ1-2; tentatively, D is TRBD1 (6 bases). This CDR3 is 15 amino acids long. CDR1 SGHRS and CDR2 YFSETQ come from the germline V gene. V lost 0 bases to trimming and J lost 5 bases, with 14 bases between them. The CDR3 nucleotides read TGCGCCAGCAGCTTGGGACAGGCACCTTCATATGGCTACACCTTC. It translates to CASSLGQAPSYGYTF.

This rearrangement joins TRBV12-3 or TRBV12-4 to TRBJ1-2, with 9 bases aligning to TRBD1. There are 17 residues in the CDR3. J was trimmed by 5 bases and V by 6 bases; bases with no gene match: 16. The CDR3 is CASSHRYGTGKPYGYTF. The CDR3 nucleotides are TGTGCCAGCAGCCACCGATATGGGACAGGGAAACCATATGGCTACACCTTC.

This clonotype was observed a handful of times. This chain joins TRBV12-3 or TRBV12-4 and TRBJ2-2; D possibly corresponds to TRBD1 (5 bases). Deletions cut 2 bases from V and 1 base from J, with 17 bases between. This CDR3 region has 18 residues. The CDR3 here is CASSLSWQGTVNTGELFF. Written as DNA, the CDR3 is TGTGCCAGCAGTTTATCCTGGCAGGGCACAGTGAACACCGGGGAGCTGTTTTTT.

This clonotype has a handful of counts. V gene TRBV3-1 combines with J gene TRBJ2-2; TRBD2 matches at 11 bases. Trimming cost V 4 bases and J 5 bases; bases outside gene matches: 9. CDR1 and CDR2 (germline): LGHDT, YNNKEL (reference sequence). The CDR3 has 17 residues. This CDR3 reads CASSRTSGSGLTGELFF. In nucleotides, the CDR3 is TGTGCCAGCAGCCGTACTAGCGGGAGCGGTTTGACCGGGGAGCTGTTTTTT.

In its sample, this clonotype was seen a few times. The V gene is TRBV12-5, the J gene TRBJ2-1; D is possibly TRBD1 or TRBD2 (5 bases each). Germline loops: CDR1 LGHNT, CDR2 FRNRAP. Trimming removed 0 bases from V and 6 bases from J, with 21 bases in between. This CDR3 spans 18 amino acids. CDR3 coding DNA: TGTGCTAGTGGTTTGGTACATTCCAGCGGACATTCTGGCAATGAGCAGTTCTTC. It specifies CASGLVHSSGHSGNEQFF. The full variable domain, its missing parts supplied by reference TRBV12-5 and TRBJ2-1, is DARVTQTPRHKVTEMGQEVTMRCQPILGHNTVFWYRQTMMQGLELLAYFRNRAPLDDSGMPKDRFSAEMPDATLATLKIQPSEPRDSAVYFCASGLVHSSGHSGNEQFFGPGTRLTVL.

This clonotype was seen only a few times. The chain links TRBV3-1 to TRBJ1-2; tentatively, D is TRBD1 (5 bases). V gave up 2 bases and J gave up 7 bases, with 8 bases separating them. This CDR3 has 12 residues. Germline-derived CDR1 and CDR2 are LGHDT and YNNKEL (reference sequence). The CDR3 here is CASSQRGVGYTF. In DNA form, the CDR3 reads TGTGCCAGCAGCCAACGGGGGGTTGGCTACACCTTC.

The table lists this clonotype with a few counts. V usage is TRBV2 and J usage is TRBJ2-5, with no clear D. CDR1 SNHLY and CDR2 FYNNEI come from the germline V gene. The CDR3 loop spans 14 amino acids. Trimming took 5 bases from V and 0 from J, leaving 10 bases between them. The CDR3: CASSYSTYQETQYF. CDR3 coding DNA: TGTGCCAGCAGTTACTCCACGTACCAAGAGACCCAGTACTTC.

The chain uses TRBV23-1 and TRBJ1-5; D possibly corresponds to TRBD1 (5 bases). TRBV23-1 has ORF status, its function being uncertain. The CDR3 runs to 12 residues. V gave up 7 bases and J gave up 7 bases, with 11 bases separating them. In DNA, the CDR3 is TGCGCCAGCACGCGGGGGACCCAGCCCCAGCATTTT. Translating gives CASTRGTQPQHF.

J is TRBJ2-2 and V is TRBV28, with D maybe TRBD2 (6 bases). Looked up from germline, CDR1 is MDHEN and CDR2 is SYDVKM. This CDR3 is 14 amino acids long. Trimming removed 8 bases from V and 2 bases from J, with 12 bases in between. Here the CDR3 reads CASGYSGNTGELFF. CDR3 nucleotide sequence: TGTGCCAGCGGCTATAGCGGAAACACCGGGGAGCTGTTTTTT.

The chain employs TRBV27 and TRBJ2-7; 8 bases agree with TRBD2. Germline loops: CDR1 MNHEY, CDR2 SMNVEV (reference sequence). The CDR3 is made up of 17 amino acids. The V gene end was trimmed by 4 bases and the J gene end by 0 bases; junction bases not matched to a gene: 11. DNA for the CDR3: TGTGCCAGCAGTTCCGGGACCCAGCGGGGGATCTCCTACGAGCAGTACGTC. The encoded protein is CASSSGTQRGISYEQYV.

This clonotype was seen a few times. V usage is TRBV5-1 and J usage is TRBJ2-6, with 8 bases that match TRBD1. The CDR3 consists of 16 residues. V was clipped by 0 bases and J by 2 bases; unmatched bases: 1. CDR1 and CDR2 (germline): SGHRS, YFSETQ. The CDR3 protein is CASSLAGGAGANVLTF. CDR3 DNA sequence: TGCGCCAGCAGCTTGGCAGGGGGCGCTGGGGCCAACGTCCTGACTTTC.

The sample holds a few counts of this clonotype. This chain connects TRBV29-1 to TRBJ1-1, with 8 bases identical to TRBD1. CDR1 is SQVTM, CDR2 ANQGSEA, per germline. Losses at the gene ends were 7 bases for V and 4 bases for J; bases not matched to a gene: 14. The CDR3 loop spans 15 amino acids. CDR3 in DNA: TGCAGCGCCAACGGCGAGCAGGGGGCGACCACTGAAGCTTTCTTT. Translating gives CSANGEQGATTEAFF.